Listed here are 8 T cell receptor beta chains from one sample, sequenced in a study of OX40 agonist ivuxolimab in advanced cancers. The protocol was immunoSEQ multiplex PCR, while the TCRdb copy is restricted to in-frame clones and leaves out a portion. This table holds roughly 100,000 clones, 70% to 85% found once. The sample consisted of CD4+ or CD8+ T cells sorted from blood, taken in a trial of the OX40 agonist ivuxolimab. The receptors come from an adult with an advanced solid tumor such as melanoma, head and neck, liver or kidney cancer.

Here the CDR3 DNA reads TGTGCCAGCAGTAAAACAGGGACCACCGGGGAGCTGTTTTTT. As protein: CASSKTGTTGELFF. The rearrangement uses TRBV2 and TRBJ2-2; TRBD1 is a possible D gene (6 bases). The length of the CDR3 is 14 residues. Trimming pared 5 bases from V and 4 bases from J, leaving 11 bases between. The germline gives CDR1 SNHLY, CDR2 FYNNEI.

The chain combines TRBV27 with TRBJ2-1; the match to TRBD2 covers 10 bases. In germline, CDR1 is MNHEY, CDR2 SMNVEV (reference sequence). V lost 6 bases to trimming and J lost 8 bases; unmatched junction nucleotides: 16. CDR3 size: 17 residues. The CDR3 here is CASRGRSGGADGDEQFF. CDR3 nucleotides: TGTGCCAGCAGGGGGAGGAGCGGGGGGGCTGATGGGGATGAGCAGTTCTTC.

J is TRBJ2-1 and V is TRBV4-2, with 8 bases that match TRBD1. Looked up from germline, CDR1 is LGHNA and CDR2 is YNFKEQ. The CDR3 extends over 14 amino acids. V lost 4 bases, J lost 4 bases, and 3 bases stayed unmatched. CDR3 nucleotides: TGTGCCAGCAGCCCTGGACAGGGTTACAATGAGCAGTTCTTC. Translated: CASSPGQGYNEQFF.

With regard to this clone: Other DNA sequences within the sample encode an identical CDR3. The CDR3 DNA sequence: TGTGCCAGTAGTAGAGGGCAGCCCGAGCCTGAAGCTTTCTTT. Translated, it gives CASSRGQPEPEAFF. The chain couples TRBV19 to TRBJ1-1, with D uncertain. V shed 4 bases and J shed 6 bases, with 15 bases lying between them. Germline V gene data show CDR1 as LNHDA and CDR2 as SQIVND (reference sequence). The CDR3 runs 14 residues.

The rearrangement joins TRBV5-1 to TRBJ2-3, with TRBD2 matching 8 bases. Per germline, CDR1 SGHRS and CDR2 YFSETQ. The CDR3 extends over 16 amino acids. V gave up 4 bases and J gave up 7 bases; unmatched junction bases: 14. Written as DNA, the CDR3 is TGCGCCAGCAGCCCCGGTAATCGGGGGGGCCAATATACGCAGTATTTT. Its translation is CASSPGNRGGQYTQYF.

The chain couples TRBV23-1 to TRBJ2-4; D perhaps matches TRBD1 (5 bases). TRBV23-1 is annotated as an ORF whose role is uncertain. This CDR3 spans 14 amino acids. V shed 4 bases and J shed 0 bases, with 7 bases lying between them. In DNA, the CDR3 is TGCGCCAGCAGTCTGGGGCGAGCCAAAAACATTCAGTACTTC. This codes for CASSLGRAKNIQYF.

The CDR3 DNA follows: TGTGCCAGCAGCGCTAAACTAGCGGGCCCAGACAATGAGCAGTTCTTC. Its protein product is CASSAKLAGPDNEQFF. The chain is built from TRBV7-2 and TRBJ2-1; TRBD2 matches 9 bases. The junction had 10 bases not matched to a gene; V was cut back by 5 bases and J by 5 bases. CDR1 SGHTA and CDR2 FQGNSA come from the germline V gene. The CDR3 extends over 16 amino acids.

This chain uses TRBV5-1 with TRBJ1-1; D gene uncertain. This CDR3 contains 13 residues. Per germline, CDR1 SGHRS and CDR2 YFSETQ. Trimming removed 5 bases at V and 1 base at J, with 9 bases between. CDR3 protein: CASSLLGNTEAFF. The CDR3 coding sequence is TGCGCCAGCAGTCTACTTGGGAACACTGAAGCTTTCTTT.